The rows below give T cell receptor beta chains drawn from one sample of a study of Ad26.COV2.S vaccination and SARS-CoV-2 variants. The assay was immunoSEQ multiplex PCR, and TCRdb's table has in-frame clones only and misses some. The table shows hundreds of thousands of clones, with 80% to 90% occurring only once. The sequenced sample was peripheral blood, obtained in a trial of Ad26.COV2.S vaccine versus placebo. The receptor source for this set is a person aged 18-65 years who received the Ad26.COV2.S COVID-19 vaccine or a placebo. Both conserved end residues are part of each CDR3. D genes are given only for firm matches. Not every row has a clone size; where given, it reads once, few, many or a size class.

TRBJ2-3 TRBD2 TRBV5-6 NA TGTGCCAGCAGCTTGGAATGGACTAGCGGTGACACAGATACGCAGTATTTT CASSLEWTSGDTDTQYF
TRBJ1-2 TRBD1 TRBV6-6 NA TGTGCCAGCAGGCGGGGACAGATCCTATCCTATGGCTACACCTTC CASRRGQILSYGYTF
TRBJ1-2 TRBD1 TRBV6-5 NA TGTGCCAGCAGCCCCGGGACAGGGAGCTTGGGAGAAACCTTC CASSPGTGSLGETF
TRBJ1-4 TRBD1 TRBV3-1/TRBV3-2 NA TGTGCCAGCAGCCAAAGGGGGCTGAATGAAAAACTGTTTTTT CASSQRGLNEKLFF
TRBJ1-2 NA TRBV19 NA TGTGCCAGCCATGAGCAGGGAAGTCCTACCTATGGCTACACCTTC CASHEQGSPTYGYTF
TRBJ1-1 TRBD1 TRBV6-1 NA TGTGCCAGCAGTGAAAAGTCGAGACGCCTGACAGGGAGCACTGAAGCTTTCTTT CASSEKSRRLTGSTEAFF
TRBJ2-4 NA TRBV2 NA TGTGCCAGCAGGGGTTCAAAAAACATTCAGTACTTC CASRGSKNIQYF
TRBJ1-5 TRBD1 TRBV7-2 NA TGTGCCAGCAGTCCCGACAGGGGCCAGCCCCAGCATTTT CASSPDRGQPQHF
TRBJ2-3 TRBD2 TRBV3-1/TRBV3-2 NA TGTGCCAGCAGCCACTATACTAGCGGGGACACAGATACGCAGTATTTT CASSHYTSGDTDTQYF
TRBJ1-3 TRBD1 TRBV7-2 NA TGTGCCAGCAGCGAATCGACAGGGTCGGGAAACACCATATATTTT CASSESTGSGNTIYF
TRBJ2-7 NA TRBV10-3 NA TGTGCCATCAGAGAACAGGTACCCTACGAGCAGTACTTC CAIREQVPYEQYF
TRBJ2-7 NA TRBV11-1 NA TGTGCCAGCAGCTTAGAAGACCGCATGGAGCAGTACTTC CASSLEDRMEQYF
TRBJ2-6 NA TRBV3-1/TRBV3-2 NA TGTGCCAGCAGCCAAGATTTCCTCTCTGGGGCCAACGTCCTGACTTTC CASSQDFLSGANVLTF
TRBJ2-3 TRBD2 TRBV6-4 few TGTGCCAGCAGTATCGGGACTACCGACACAGATACGCAGTATTTT CASSIGTTDTDTQYF
TRBJ2-7 NA TRBV5-1 NA TGCGCCAGCAGACTGTCCGACAGGGGCACCGGGACTAGCTCCTACGAGCAGTACTTC CASRLSDRGTGTSSYEQYF
TRBJ2-1 TRBD1 TRBV2 NA TGTGCCAGCAGACGGGACAGTTACAATGAGCAGTTCTTC CASRRDSYNEQFF
TRBJ1-1 NA TRBV30 NA TGTGCCTGGATCGATCAGGGGAACACTGAAGCTTTCTTT CAWIDQGNTEAFF
TRBJ1-5 TRBD1 TRBV30 NA TGTGCCTGGAGAGTCGGGACAGGGGGGAGTCAGCCCCAGCATTTT CAWRVGTGGSQPQHF
TRBJ2-2 NA TRBV24-1 NA TGTGCCACCAGTGATTTTAGCCAGGGGACAAACACCGGGGAGCTGTTTTTT CATSDFSQGTNTGELFF
TRBJ2-7 NA TRBV6-2/TRBV6-3 NA TGTGCCAGCAGTTATTGGCTTTACTACGAGCAGTACTTC CASSYWLYYEQYF
TRBJ2-7 TRBD2 TRBV27 NA TGTGCCAGCAGTTTATGGGAGGGCCACTACGAGCAGTACTTC CASSLWEGHYEQYF
TRBJ1-5 NA TRBV12-3/TRBV12-4 once TGTGCCAGCAGGCGGGACAGCAATCAGCCCCAGCATTTT CASRRDSNQPQHF
TRBJ2-3 TRBD1 TRBV19 NA TGTGCCAGTAGTCCCGACAGGGCAGATACGCAGTATTTT CASSPDRADTQYF